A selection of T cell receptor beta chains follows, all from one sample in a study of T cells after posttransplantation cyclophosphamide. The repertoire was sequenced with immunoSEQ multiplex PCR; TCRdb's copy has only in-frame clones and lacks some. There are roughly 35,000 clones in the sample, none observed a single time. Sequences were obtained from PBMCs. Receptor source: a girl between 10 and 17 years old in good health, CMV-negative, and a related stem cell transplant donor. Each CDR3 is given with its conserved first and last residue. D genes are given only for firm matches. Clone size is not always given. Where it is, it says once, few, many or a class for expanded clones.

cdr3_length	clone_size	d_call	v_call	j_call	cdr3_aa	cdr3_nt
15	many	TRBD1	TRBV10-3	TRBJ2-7	CAISAGQGTSYEQYF	TGTGCCATCAGCGCAGGACAGGGGACCTCTTACGAGCAGTACTTC
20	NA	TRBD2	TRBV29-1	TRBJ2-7	CSAHSEYTGTSGRFSYEQYF	TGCAGCGCTCATAGCGAATACACCGGGACTAGCGGGAGATTCTCCTACGAGCAGTACTTC
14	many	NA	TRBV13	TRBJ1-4	CASSLGGETGKLFF	TGTGCCAGCAGCTTAGGTGGGGAGACAGGAAAACTGTTTTTT
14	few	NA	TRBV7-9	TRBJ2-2	CATRVWANTGELFF	TGTGCGACCAGGGTGTGGGCCAACACCGGGGAGCTGTTTTTT
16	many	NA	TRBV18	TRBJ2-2	CASSPLRELTTGELFF	TGTGCCAGCTCACCACTCCGGGAGTTGACGACCGGGGAGCTGTTTTTT
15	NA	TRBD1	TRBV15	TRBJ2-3	CATSRPGQGADTQYF	TGTGCCACCAGCAGGCCGGGACAGGGGGCAGATACGCAGTATTTT
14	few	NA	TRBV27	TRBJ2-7	CASSLRPQALEQYF	TGTGCCAGCAGTTTAAGGCCACAGGCCCTCGAGCAGTACTTC
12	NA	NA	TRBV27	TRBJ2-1	CASSFDGNEQFF	TGTGCCAGCAGTTTTGACGGGAATGAGCAGTTCTTC
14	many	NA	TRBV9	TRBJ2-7	CASSVGQGTYEQYF	TGTGCCAGCAGCGTAGGTCAGGGGACCTACGAGCAGTACTTC
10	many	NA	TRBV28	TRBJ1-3	CASLGNTIYF	TGTGCCAGCCTAGGAAACACCATATATTTT
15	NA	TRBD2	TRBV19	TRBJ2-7	CASSIRAGLSYEQYF	TGTGCCAGTAGTATACGAGCGGGGCTATCCTACGAGCAGTACTTC
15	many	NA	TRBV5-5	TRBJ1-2	CASSLRQDSNYGYTF	TGTGCCAGCAGCTTACGACAGGACTCTAACTATGGCTACACCTTC
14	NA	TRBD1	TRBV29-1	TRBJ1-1	CSDPSGTGNTEAFF	TGCAGCGATCCGAGCGGGACAGGGAACACTGAAGCTTTCTTT
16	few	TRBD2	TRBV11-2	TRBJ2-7	CASSLGRGETAYEQYF	TGTGCCAGCAGCTTAGGCCGGGGGGAGACGGCCTACGAGCAGTACTTC
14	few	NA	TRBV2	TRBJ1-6	CASRSDSYNSPLHF	TGTGCCAGCAGGTCAGACTCCTATAATTCACCCCTCCACTTT
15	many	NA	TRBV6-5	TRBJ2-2	CASSQGLADTGELFF	TGTGCCAGCAGTCAGGGACTGGCGGACACCGGGGAGCTGTTTTTT
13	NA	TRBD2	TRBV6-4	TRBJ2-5	CASAASGSGEQYF	TGTGCCAGCGCGGCTAGCGGGAGCGGGGAGCAGTACTTC
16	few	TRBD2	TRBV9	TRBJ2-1	CASSAMTSGGLDEQFF	TGTGCCAGCAGCGCGATGACTAGCGGGGGTTTGGATGAGCAGTTCTTC
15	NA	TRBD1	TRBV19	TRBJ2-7	CASSMTGTDSYEQYF	TGTGCCAGTAGTATGACAGGGACAGACTCCTACGAGCAGTACTTC
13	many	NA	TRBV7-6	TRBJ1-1	CASSPDSNTEAFF	TGTGCCAGCAGCCCCGACAGTAACACTGAAGCTTTCTTT
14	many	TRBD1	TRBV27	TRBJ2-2	CASRDRGHTGELFF	TGTGCCAGCAGGGACAGGGGGCACACCGGGGAGCTGTTTTTT
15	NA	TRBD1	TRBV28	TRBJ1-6	CASSDWDRPNSPLHF	TGTGCCAGCAGTGACTGGGACAGGCCCAATTCACCCCTCCACTTT
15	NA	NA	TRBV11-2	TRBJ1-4	CASSQDKGRNEKLFF	TGTGCCAGCAGCCAAGACAAGGGGCGTAATGAAAAACTGTTTTTT
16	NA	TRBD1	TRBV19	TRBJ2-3	CASSTTGGGSTDTQYF	TGTGCCAGTAGTACCACAGGGGGTGGAAGCACAGATACGCAGTATTTT
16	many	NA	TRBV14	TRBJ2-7	CASSKYEVSPAVEQYF	TGTGCCAGCAGCAAATACGAGGTCTCCCCGGCGGTGGAGCAGTACTTC
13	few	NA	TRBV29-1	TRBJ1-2	CSVEGAGYYGYTF	TGCAGCGTTGAAGGGGCAGGGTACTATGGCTACACCTTC
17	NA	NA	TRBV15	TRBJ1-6	CATSRLLPGELYSPLHF	TGTGCCACCAGCAGACTCCTCCCGGGGGAACTTTATTCACCCCTCCACTTT
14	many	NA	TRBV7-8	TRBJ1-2	CASSLPGDDYGYTF	TGTGCCAGCAGCCTTCCAGGGGACGACTATGGCTACACCTTC
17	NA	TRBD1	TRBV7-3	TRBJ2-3	CASSPWGTGGVTDTQYF	TGTGCCAGCAGCCCATGGGGGACAGGTGGGGTCACAGATACGCAGTATTTT
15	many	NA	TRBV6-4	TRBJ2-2	CASSVENNVAGELFF	TGTGCCAGCAGTGTTGAAAACAATGTGGCCGGGGAGCTGTTTTTT
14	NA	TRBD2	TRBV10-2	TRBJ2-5	CASSGLAVQETQYF	TGCGCCAGCAGCGGACTAGCGGTCCAAGAGACCCAGTACTTC
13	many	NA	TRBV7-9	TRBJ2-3	CASSLGGLGAQYF	TGTGCCAGCAGCTTAGGGGGGCTAGGGGCGCAGTATTTT
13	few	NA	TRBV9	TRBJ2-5	CASGGAGLETQYF	TGTGCCAGCGGAGGGGCAGGGCTCGAGACCCAGTACTTC
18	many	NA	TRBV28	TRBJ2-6	CASSPLTSGDSGANVLTF	TGTGCCAGCAGTCCACTTACCTCAGGGGACTCTGGGGCCAACGTCCTGACTTTC
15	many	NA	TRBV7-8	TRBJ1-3	CASSLQSGSGNTIYF	TGTGCCAGCAGCTTACAGTCAGGGTCTGGAAACACCATATATTTT
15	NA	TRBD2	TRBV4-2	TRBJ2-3	CASSEAGGPSDTQYF	TGTGCCAGCAGCGAAGCGGGAGGGCCTTCAGATACGCAGTATTTT
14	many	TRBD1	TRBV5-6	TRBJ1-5	CASSYGQGGQPQHF	TGTGCCAGCAGCTATGGACAGGGTGGTCAGCCCCAGCATTTT
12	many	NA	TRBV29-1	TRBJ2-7	CSVGGDFDEQYF	TGCAGCGTTGGAGGCGATTTCGACGAGCAGTACTTC
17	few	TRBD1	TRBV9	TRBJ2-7	CASSDPKDRGPIYEQYF	TGTGCCAGCAGCGATCCCAAGGACAGGGGGCCGATCTACGAGCAGTACTTC
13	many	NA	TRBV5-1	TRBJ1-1	CASSFPGGTEAFF	TGCGCCAGCAGCTTTCCCGGGGGCACTGAAGCTTTCTTT
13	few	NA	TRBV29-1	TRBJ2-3	CSVDDSATDTQYF	TGCAGCGTTGACGACAGCGCCACAGATACGCAGTATTTT
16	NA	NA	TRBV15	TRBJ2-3	CATSHFRNGGTDTQYF	TGTGCCACCAGTCATTTCCGGAATGGAGGCACAGATACGCAGTATTTT
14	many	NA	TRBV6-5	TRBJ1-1	CASSYSRMNTEAFF	TGTGCCAGCAGTTACTCCAGGATGAACACTGAAGCTTTCTTT
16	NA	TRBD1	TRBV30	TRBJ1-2	CAWSRGLGAFNYGYTF	TGTGCCTGGAGCAGGGGGCTCGGGGCCTTTAACTATGGCTACACCTTC
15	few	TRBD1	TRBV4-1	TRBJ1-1	CASSQGRQGTIVAFF	TGCGCCAGCAGCCAGGGACGACAGGGGACAATAGTAGCTTTCTTT
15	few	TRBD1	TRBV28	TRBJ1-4	CASSFRTGVGEKLFF	TGTGCCAGCAGTTTCCGGACAGGGGTTGGAGAAAAACTGTTTTTT
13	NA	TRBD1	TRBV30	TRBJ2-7	CAWSPDRVYEQYF	TGTGCCTGGAGTCCAGACAGGGTTTACGAGCAGTACTTC
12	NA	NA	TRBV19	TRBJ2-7	CASSITGGEQYF	TGTGCCAGTAGTATTACCGGGGGCGAGCAGTACTTC
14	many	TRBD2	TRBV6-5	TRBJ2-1	CASSTGLALDEQFF	TGTGCCAGCAGTACGGGACTAGCATTGGATGAGCAGTTCTTC
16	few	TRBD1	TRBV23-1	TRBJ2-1	CASSQSLGQGGNEQFF	TGCGCCAGCAGTCAATCGTTGGGACAGGGTGGTAATGAGCAGTTCTTC
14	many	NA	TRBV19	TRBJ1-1	CASKLGGLGAEAFF	TGTGCCAGTAAACTGGGGGGGCTAGGGGCTGAAGCTTTCTTT
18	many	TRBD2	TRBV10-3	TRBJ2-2	CAISESGVAGRVSGELFF	TGTGCCATCAGTGAGTCGGGGGTAGCGGGTCGAGTATCCGGGGAGCTGTTTTTT
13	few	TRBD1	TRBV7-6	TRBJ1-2	CASSSTGYYGYTF	TGTGCCAGCAGCTCGACAGGGTACTATGGCTACACCTTC
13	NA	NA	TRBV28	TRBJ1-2	CASSLTGIYGYTF	TGTGCCAGCAGTTTAACAGGGATCTATGGCTACACCTTC
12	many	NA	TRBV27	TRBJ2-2	CASSLSTGELFF	TGTGCCAGCAGTTTGAGCACCGGGGAGCTGTTTTTT